This entry is about one T cell receptor beta chain. Its antigen is as yet unknown. This sample stems from a study of T cells in Graves' hyperthyroidism and ophthalmopathy. Study observations and caveats: Blood also held most thyroid clonotypes expanded beyond 0.001.

There are 16 residues in the CDR3. Germline-derived CDR1 and CDR2 are LNHNV and YYDKDF (reference sequence). V lost 3 bases, J lost 0 bases, and 13 bases lay in between. Exclusion of patients followed from uncontrolled infection, other autoimmune disease, pregnancy or lactation. The PBMCs had their origin in 7.5 to 10 ml of fresh peripheral blood. Researchers took RNA transcripts and amplified the TCR beta CDR3 regions from them. A set of HTBI primers served as the primers for a first-round RT-PCR of the TCR CDR3. From the multiplex PCR reads, TCRdb called clonotypes with MiXCR, one entry per CDR3 protein. The sample holds about 710,000 distinct CDR3 sequences; about 17% are singletons and the top ten take 8.4%.

The sequenced sample consisted of blood. This TCR was sampled from a man aged 18 to 30 with Graves' hyperthyroidism. The V gene is TRBV15, the J gene TRBJ2-3; perhaps TRBD1 as D (7 bases). CDR3 amino acids: CATSRAGQTSTDTQYF. DNA of the CDR3: TGTGCCACCAGCAGGGCGGGACAGACAAGCACAGATACGCAGTATTTT.